This T cell receptor (beta chain) was recorded in a study of blood T cell repertoires in COVID-19. Study details: Donors in the United States, Italy and Spain gave samples during acute or convalescent COVID-19.

This clone was seen more than once but under ten times. The CDR3 covers 14 residues. Germline CDR1 and CDR2: SGHRS and YFSETQ. V was clipped by 0 bases and J by 5 bases, with 9 bases between them. How the authors handled the data: Counts of nucleated cells, estimated from reference gene primer amplification, were obtained. TCRdb's table, derived via immunoSEQ multiplex PCR, lists solely in-frame clones and lacks some. That table is the source of V, J and clone size, and D and trimming were worked out from the DNA. The repertoire holds approximately 260,000 clones, with 82% as singletons. Sequencing was carried out using peripheral blood. This receptor was identified in a woman older than 75 with active or convalescent COVID-19. The rearrangement uses TRBV5-1 and TRBJ1-5; D gene uncertain. CDR3 coding DNA: TGCGCCAGCAGCTTGGGTACAGCAGATCAGCCCCAGCATTTT. Its protein product is CASSLGTADQPQHF. The full variable domain, rest sourced from reference TRBV5-1 and TRBJ1-5, is KAGVTQTPRYLIKTRGQQVTLSCSPISGHRSVSWYQQTPGQGLQFLFEYFSETQRNKGNFPGRFSGRQFSNSRSEMNVSTLELGDSALYLCASSLGTADQPQHFGDGTRLSIL.